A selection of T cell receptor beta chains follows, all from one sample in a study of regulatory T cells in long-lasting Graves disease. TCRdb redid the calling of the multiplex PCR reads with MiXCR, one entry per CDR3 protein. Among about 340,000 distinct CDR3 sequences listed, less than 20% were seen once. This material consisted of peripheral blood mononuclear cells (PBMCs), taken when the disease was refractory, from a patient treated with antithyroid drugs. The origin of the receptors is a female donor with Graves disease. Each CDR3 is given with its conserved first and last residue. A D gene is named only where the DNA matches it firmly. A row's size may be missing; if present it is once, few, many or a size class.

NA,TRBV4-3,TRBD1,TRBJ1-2,CASSRTTGVYGYTF,TGCGCCAGCAGCCGCACTACAGGGGTCTATGGCTACACCTTC
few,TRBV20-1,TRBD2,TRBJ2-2,CSAGGTSGIGTGELFF,TGCAGTGCTGGCGGGACTAGCGGGATAGGCACCGGGGAGCTGTTTTTT
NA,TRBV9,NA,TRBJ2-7,CASSVGLGQSHEQYF,TGTGCCAGCAGCGTAGGTTTAGGACAGAGCCACGAGCAGTACTTC
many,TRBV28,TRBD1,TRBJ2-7,CASIGRQGASPYEQYF,TGTGCCAGCATTGGTCGACAGGGGGCCTCCCCCTACGAGCAGTACTTC
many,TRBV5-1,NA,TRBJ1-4,CASSSGRDEKLFF,TGCGCCAGCTCGTCAGGGAGAGATGAAAAACTGTTTTTT
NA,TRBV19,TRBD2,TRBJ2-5,CASSTASGRETQYF,TGTGCCAGTAGTACCGCCAGCGGGAGAGAGACCCAGTACTTC
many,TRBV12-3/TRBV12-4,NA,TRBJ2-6,CASSFRFYDSGANVLTF,TGTGCCAGCAGTTTCAGGTTCTACGACTCTGGGGCCAACGTCCTGACTTTC
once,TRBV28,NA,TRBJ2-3,CASRQAGGPTRGYTQYF,TGTGCCAGCAGACAGGCTGGAGGGCCGACGCGCGGTTATACGCAGTATTTT
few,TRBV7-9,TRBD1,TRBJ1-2,CASSPRAWGQGAANYDYTF,TGTGCCAGCAGCCCTAGGGCTTGGGGCCAGGGGGCTGCTAACTATGACTACACCTTC
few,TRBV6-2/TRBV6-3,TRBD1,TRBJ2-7,CASSYDGTAYEQYF,TGTGCCAGCAGTTATGACGGGACAGCCTACGAGCAGTACTTC
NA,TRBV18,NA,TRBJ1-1,CASCWTENTEAFF,TGTGCCAGCTGTTGGACAGAGAACACTGAAGCTTTCTTT
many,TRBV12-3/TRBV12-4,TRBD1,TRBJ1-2,CASTHRGGYTF,TGTGCCAGCACCCACAGGGGTGGCTACACCTTC
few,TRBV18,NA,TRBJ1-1,CASSSLMNTEAFF,TGTGCCAGCTCAAGTTTGATGAACACTGAAGCTTTCTTT
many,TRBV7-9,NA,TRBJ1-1,CATRRETEAFF,TGTGCCACTCGGAGGGAGACTGAAGCTTTCTTT